Listed here are 22 T cell receptor beta chains from one sample, sequenced in a study of T cells after yellow fever vaccination (dated by TCRdb to between 2018 and 2021). In light of the paper, this sample's treatment or condition label describes: live attenuated yellow fever vaccine strain. Libraries were prepared through 5' RACE. TCRdb names Illumina HiSeq 2500 as the instrument used. TCRdb reprocessing: public reads trimmed at Q25 with fastp, clones called with MiXCR, in-frame beta chains kept. Rows are combined by CDR3 protein, so each entry shows the most common genes and DNA. Recorded for this sample are roughly 500,000 distinct CDR3 sequences; about 19% of them occurred a single time. The ten most abundant clones make up roughly 13% of the sample. The sample here was PBMCs, taken 15 days after the yellow fever booster vaccination. These receptor sequences come from a man aged 25-40 years who received the YFV17D yellow fever vaccine.

There are a few counts of this clonotype. V and J are TRBV20-1 and TRBJ2-1; 11 bases are shared with TRBD2. The CDR3 consists of 14 residues. CDR1 DFQATT and CDR2 SNEGSKA come from the germline V gene (reference sequence). The CDR3: CSVLLGTSGAEQFF. The DNA for the CDR3 is TGCAGCGTTCTCTTAGGGACTAGCGGAGCTGAGCAGTTCTTC.

This clonotype was observed a handful of times. This chain uses TRBV6-1 with TRBJ2-7; D is undetermined. Germline V gene sequence: CDR1 MNHNS, CDR2 SASEGT. Trimming left V 9 bases short and J 0 bases short, with 15 bases between. The CDR3 runs to 14 residues. The CDR3 protein is CASMELPSSYEQYF. The CDR3 DNA follows: TGTGCCAGTATGGAGCTGCCGAGCTCCTACGAGCAGTACTTC.

This clonotype was detected ten times or more. The chain carries TRBV4-3 and TRBJ2-5, with D perhaps matching TRBD1 (5 bases). Per germline, CDR1 LGHNA and CDR2 YSLEER. The CDR3 runs 16 residues. Between the trimmed V and J ends, which lost 0 bases and 1 base, there was a span of 12 bases. The CDR3 sequence is CASSQEGPDTQETQYF. The CDR3 DNA sequence: TGCGCCAGCAGCCAAGAAGGTCCGGACACCCAAGAGACCCAGTACTTC.

This chain connects TRBV4-3 to TRBJ2-1; D could derive from TRBD1 or TRBD2 (5 bases each). The germline CDR1 and CDR2 sequences are LGHNA and YSLEER. With 3 bases removed from V and 7 bases from J, the gap between germline ends came to 16 bases. The CDR3 runs to 15 residues. In DNA form, the CDR3 reads TGCGCCAGCAGCCATAATCTCGGTGAGGGGAATGAGCAGTTCTTC. Its translation: CASSHNLGEGNEQFF.

Here the CDR3 DNA reads TGCAGTGCTAAACAGGGGGCGCGGGGTACAGATACGCAGTATTTT. This gives the protein CSAKQGARGTDTQYF. This chain joins TRBV20-1 and TRBJ2-3, with 9 bases aligning to TRBD1. The CDR3 runs to 15 residues. Germline assignment: CDR1 DFQATT and CDR2 SNEGSKA (reference sequence). V dropped 4 bases and J dropped 3; count of bases not matched to a gene: 8.

The CDR3 coding sequence is TGTGCCAGCAGAAGTGACACAGATACGCAGTATTTT. It specifies CASRSDTDTQYF. The chain uses TRBV6-5 and TRBJ2-3; D is unclear. The CDR3 is 12 residues long. Trimming cost V 6 bases and J 2 bases, with 6 bases left between them. Germline-derived CDR1 and CDR2 are MNHEY and SVGAGI.

The rearrangement joins TRBV12-3 or TRBV12-4 to TRBJ2-2, with D unresolved. The V end lost 8 bases, the J end lost 5 bases, and 18 bases lay between the germline ends. This CDR3 has 15 amino acids. In DNA, the CDR3 is TGTGCCAGCGGCTCGTTTGGGTCCGTGACCGGGGAGCTGTTTTTT. It is translated as CASGSFGSVTGELFF.

This clonotype was counted at least ten times. The chain has TRBV18 and TRBJ2-1, with 11 nucleotides matching TRBD2. The V segment lost 3 bases and the J segment 8 bases; nucleotides outside the gene matches: 3. The CDR3 extends over 14 amino acids. Germline CDR1 reads KGHSH; CDR2 reads LQKENI. The CDR3 sequence: CASSPQLAGDEQFF. For the CDR3, the DNA is TGTGCCAGCTCACCCCAACTAGCGGGAGATGAGCAGTTCTTC.

This clonotype was seen only a few times. V gene TRBV15 combines with J gene TRBJ2-1, with no clear D. V lost 7 bases, J lost 4 bases, and 14 bases lay in between. Per the germline V gene, CDR1 is LNHNV and CDR2 is YYDKDF (reference sequence). The length of the CDR3 is 14 residues. The CDR3: CATTPRREYNEQFF. The CDR3 coding sequence is TGTGCCACCACCCCTAGGAGAGAGTACAATGAGCAGTTCTTC.

J is TRBJ1-3 and V is TRBV25-1; no definite D call. The CDR3 runs 13 residues. Trimming took off 4 bases at V and 5 bases at J, with 9 bases between the two ends. Per germline, CDR1 MGHDK and CDR2 SYGVNS. In DNA, the CDR3 is TGTGCCAGCAGTGTTGATGGAAGAAACACCATATATTTT. Encoded protein: CASSVDGRNTIYF.

This clonotype was picked up a small number of times. The rearrangement uses TRBV7-2 and TRBJ2-7; D may correspond to TRBD1 or TRBD2 (6 bases each). The CDR3 contains 14 residues. Germline loops: CDR1 SGHTA, CDR2 FQGNSA. Trimming stripped 4 bases from V and 2 bases from J, with 12 bases between. The CDR3 region is CASSWTGDTYEQYF. CDR3 bases: TGTGCCAGCAGCTGGACGGGGGACACCTACGAGCAGTACTTC.

The J gene is TRBJ1-5, the V gene TRBV24-1; no firm D call. The CDR3 contains 11 residues. Germline V gene data show CDR1 as KGHDR and CDR2 as SFDVKD. Trimming took 4 bases from V and 10 from J, leaving 7 bases between them. The CDR3 coding sequence is TGTGCCACCAGTGACCCCCCTCCCCAGCATTTT. Protein product: CATSDPPPQHF.

This chain links TRBV20-1 with TRBJ2-1; TRBD2 matches 11 bases. Germline trimming cut 6 bases from V and 1 base from J; bases unmatched to any gene: 14. CDR3 length: 18 amino acids. CDR1 and CDR2 (germline): DFQATT, SNEGSKA (reference sequence). CDR3 in DNA: TGCAGTGCCCGTGGGGGGGCTAGCGGGAGGTCGTCCTACAATGAGCAGTTCTTC. Translation: CSARGGASGRSSYNEQFF.

This clonotype was counted only a few times. This chain uses TRBV11-1 with TRBJ2-1; D is ambiguous. CDR1 and CDR2 (germline): SGHAT, FQDESV (reference sequence). Trimming took 6 bases from V and 8 from J, leaving 11 bases between them. This CDR3 spans 12 amino acids. CDR3: CASSSDPHEQFF. CDR3 nucleotides: TGTGCCAGCAGTTCAGATCCACATGAGCAGTTCTTC.

The rearrangement uses TRBV20-1 and TRBJ2-1; D remains ambiguous. Germline V CDR1 and CDR2: DFQATT, SNEGSKA (reference sequence). This CDR3 is 15 amino acids long. V lost 6 bases to trimming and J lost 2 bases, with 17 bases between them. In DNA, the CDR3 is TGCAGTGCCAAACCACCGGTACCTACCTACAATGAGCAGTTCTTC. Its protein is CSAKPPVPTYNEQFF.

V gene TRBV12-3 or TRBV12-4 combines with J gene TRBJ1-2, with D unresolved. V lost 8 bases, J lost 3 bases, and 10 bases lay in between. This CDR3 has 12 residues. CDR3 residues: CASRRADYGYTF. The CDR3 DNA reads as TGTGCCAGCCGGCGGGCGGACTATGGCTACACCTTC.

The CDR3 bases are TGTGCCAGCAGCTTAGAGGGCAGGGGGCCCTACGAGCAGTACTTC. Protein sequence: CASSLEGRGPYEQYF. The chain links TRBV7-2 to TRBJ2-7; 8 bases map to TRBD1. The V segment lost 1 base and the J segment 2 bases; nucleotides outside the gene matches: 4. Germline V gene sequence: CDR1 SGHTA, CDR2 FQGNSA. The CDR3 runs 15 residues.

The table lists this clonotype with many counts. The chain couples TRBV4-1 to TRBJ1-5; 7 bases line up with TRBD1. This CDR3 contains 15 residues. CDR1 and CDR2 from the germline V gene are MGHRA and YSYEKL. V was pared by 3 bases and J by 5 bases, with 7 bases of the junction left unmatched. CDR3 DNA sequence: TGCGCCAGCAGCCAGGAGGGACAGAGGTATCAGCCCCAGCATTTT. Protein product: CASSQEGQRYQPQHF.

The sample holds a few counts of this clonotype. The CDR3 nucleotides are TGTGCCAGCAGCCATGTAGGGGGCCCCACAGATACGCAGTATTTT. Translated, it gives CASSHVGGPTDTQYF. The chain recombines TRBV7-2 with TRBJ2-3; 7 nucleotides line up with TRBD1. The V gene's germline CDR1 is SGHTA and CDR2 FQGNSA. The CDR3 has 15 amino acids. The V gene end was trimmed by 5 bases and the J gene end by 2 bases; junction bases not matched to a gene: 7.

This clonotype has a handful of counts. The chain links TRBV20-1 to TRBJ2-7; tentatively, D is TRBD1 (6 bases). This CDR3 is built from 11 residues. Germline-derived CDR1 and CDR2 are DFQATT and SNEGSKA (reference sequence). V was cut by 7 bases and J by 3 bases, with 10 bases left in between. The CDR3 nucleotides are TGCAGTGTAGGACAGCGCTACGAGCAGTACTTC. It encodes CSVGQRYEQYF.

The V call is TRBV5-6, the J call TRBJ2-7; D possibly corresponds to TRBD2 (5 bases). The V and J ends lost 4 bases and 2 bases respectively, with 13 bases between them. Per germline, CDR1 SGHDT and CDR2 YYEEEE. This CDR3 contains 14 residues. Here the CDR3 DNA reads TGTGCCAGCAGCGTCAGTTTTAGCGCCTACGAGCAGTACTTC. Translation: CASSVSFSAYEQYF.

This chain connects TRBV5-1 to TRBJ2-3, with TRBD2 matching over 12 bases. Per the germline V gene, CDR1 is SGHRS and CDR2 is YFSETQ. After removal of 5 bases from V and 1 base from J, the junction contained 2 bases not matched to a gene. This CDR3 comprises 15 residues. In DNA, the CDR3 is TGCGCCAGCAGAAGACTAGCGGGAGGCACAGATACGCAGTATTTT. Protein product: CASRRLAGGTDTQYF.